The T cell receptor (beta chain) described here comes from a study of blood T cells in healthy people across ages. Per the germline V gene, CDR1 is SNHLY and CDR2 is FYNNEI. The V gene end was trimmed by 7 bases and the J gene end by 3 bases; junction bases not matched to a gene: 4. The CDR3 has 14 amino acids. There are many counts of this clonotype. For the second PCR, which ran for roughly 7 to 11 cycles, a sample-barcoded 5' primer and a J-beta primer mix were used. Unique molecular identifiers of 12 random nucleotides labeled each cDNA. TCRdb itself ran the 5' RACE reads through MiXCR, one entry per CDR3 protein. The sample records about 640,000 distinct CDR3 sequences, around 31% being singletons.

This TCR derives from a woman aged 80 or over in good health. The chain has TRBV2 and TRBJ2-3; 10 nucleotides align to TRBD1. The sample comprised blood. This chain's CDR3 is CASTRDRGTDTQYF. The CDR3 nucleotides read TGTGCCAGCACCCGGGACAGGGGAACAGATACGCAGTATTTT. The variable domain in full, with the rest retrieved from reference TRBV2 and TRBJ2-3, is EPEVTQTPSHQVTQMGQEVILRCVPISNHLYFYWYRQILGQKVEFLVSFYNNEISEKSEIFDDQFSVERPDGSNFTLKIRSTKLEDSAMYFCASTRDRGTDTQYFGPGTRLTVL.